This T cell receptor (beta chain) was identified in a study of blood T cells in healthy people across ages. Concerning this clonotype: Its specificity is not known.

Healthy Caucasian individuals from Russia aged roughly 6 to 100 were enrolled as donors. The second PCR ran about 6 to 12 cycles with a sample-barcoded 5' primer and J-beta primers. Each cDNA molecule was tagged by a template-switch adaptor that had 12 random nucleotides. TCRdb re-called the 5' RACE reads with MiXCR, one entry per CDR3 protein. The sample consists of roughly 2 million distinct CDR3 sequences, roughly 49% of them appearing once. Germline CDR1 LGHNA, CDR2 YSLEER. Trimming cost V 2 bases and J 4 bases, with 5 bases left between them. This CDR3 has 12 residues. Overall study results and limits: In older individuals, TCR beta diversity per million T cells was lower, falling roughly linearly with age. When set beside aged donors, long-lived donors presented more naive CD4+ cells and higher diversity.

The gene calls are TRBV4-3 and TRBJ1-2, with no clear D. The clonotype was recovered from a woman in her thirties or forties in good health. Sequencing was carried out using blood. This CDR3 reads CASSQSSYGYTF. CDR3 DNA: TGCGCCAGCAGCCAAAGCTCCTATGGCTACACCTTC.